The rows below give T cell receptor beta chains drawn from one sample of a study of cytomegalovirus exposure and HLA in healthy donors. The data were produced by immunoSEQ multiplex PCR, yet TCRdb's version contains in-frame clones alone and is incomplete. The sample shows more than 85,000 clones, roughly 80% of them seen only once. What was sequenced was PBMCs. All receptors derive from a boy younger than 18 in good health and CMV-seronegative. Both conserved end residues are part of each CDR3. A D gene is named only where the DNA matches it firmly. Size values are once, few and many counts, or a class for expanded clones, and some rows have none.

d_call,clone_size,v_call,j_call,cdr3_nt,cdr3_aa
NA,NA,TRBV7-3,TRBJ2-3,TGTGCCAGCAGCTTAAACCGGGTCGGGGATACGCAGTATTTT,CASSLNRVGDTQYF
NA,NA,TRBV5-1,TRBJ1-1,TGCGCCAGCAGCTATGGACAGAACACTGAAGCTTTCTTT,CASSYGQNTEAFF
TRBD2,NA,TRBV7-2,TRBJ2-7,TGTGCCAGCAAGAGCGGGAGCTCCTACGAGCAGTACTTC,CASKSGSSYEQYF
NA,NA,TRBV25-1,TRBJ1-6,TGTGCCAGCAGTGAATCTAGCCTTCGTTCACCCCTCCACTTT,CASSESSLRSPLHF
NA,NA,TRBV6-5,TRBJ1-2,TGTGCCAGCAGTCGGACCGGAGGTGGCTACACCTTC,CASSRTGGGYTF
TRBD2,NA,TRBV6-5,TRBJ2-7,TGTGCCAGCAGTTCTGGACTAGCGGCGTTCTACGAGCAGTACTTC,CASSSGLAAFYEQYF
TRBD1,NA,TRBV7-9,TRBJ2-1,TGTGCCAGCAACCTCAGGGGGCACAATGAGCAGTTCTTC,CASNLRGHNEQFF
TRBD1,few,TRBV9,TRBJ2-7,TGTGCCAGCAGCGCGAGAACGGGGACAGGGAAGGACGAGCAGTACTTC,CASSARTGTGKDEQYF
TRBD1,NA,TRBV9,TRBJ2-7,TGTGCCAGCACGTTCCGGGACAGTCCCTACGAGCAGTACTTC,CASTFRDSPYEQYF
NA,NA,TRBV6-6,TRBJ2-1,TGTGCCAGCAGTTACCCATTGGACTTCTCCTACAATGAGCAGTTCTTC,CASSYPLDFSYNEQFF